The next 17 T cell receptor beta chains were all read from a single sample in a study of neurological immune-mediated disorders. TCRdb re-called the 5' RACE reads through MiXCR, storing one row per CDR3 protein. The table lists about 66,000 distinct CDR3 sequences, roughly 4.3% of them singletons. The sequenced material came from PBMCs. These receptors came from a young man with multiple sclerosis.

This clonotype was detected ten times or more. This rearrangement joins TRBV27 to TRBJ2-5; a weak D match, TRBD1 (5 bases). The germline V gene has CDR1 MNHEY and CDR2 SMNVEV (reference sequence). This CDR3 has 15 residues. Deletions cut 4 bases from V and 5 bases from J, with 17 bases between. The CDR3 sequence is CASSSYRSLGETQYF. As DNA, the CDR3 is TGTGCCAGCAGTTCGTACAGGTCCCTGGGGGAGACCCAGTACTTC.

There are many counts of this clonotype. The chain uses TRBV18 and TRBJ1-1; D gene unclear. The CDR3 consists of 16 residues. V lost 3 bases, J lost 0 bases, and 14 bases lay in between. Germline CDR1 and CDR2: KGHSH and LQKENI. The CDR3 is CASSPHPPAMNTEAFF. As DNA, the CDR3 is TGTGCCAGCTCACCCCATCCCCCAGCTATGAACACTGAAGCTTTCTTT.

This clonotype was detected ten times or more. The V and J genes are TRBV20-1 and TRBJ1-2, with a weak D call TRBD1 (6 bases). The CDR3 runs 12 residues. V lost 4 bases to trimming and J lost 4 bases, with 10 bases between them. Germline V gives CDR1 DFQATT, CDR2 SNEGSKA (reference sequence). The CDR3 sequence is CSANTGSYGYTF. The DNA for the CDR3 is TGCAGTGCTAACACAGGGAGCTATGGCTACACCTTC.

This clonotype was recorded many times. The chain is built from TRBV3-1 and TRBJ2-5; perhaps D is TRBD1 or TRBD2 (5 bases each). This CDR3 has 15 amino acids. Germline CDR1 LGHDT, CDR2 YNNKEL (reference sequence). Trimming stripped 2 bases from V and 1 base from J, with 11 bases between. The CDR3 region has the DNA TGTGCCAGCAGCCAAACACCGGGACCCCAAGAGACCCAGTACTTC. Its protein product is CASSQTPGPQETQYF.

At least ten counts were recorded for this clonotype. The rearrangement links TRBV7-8 to TRBJ2-5, with 10 bases aligning to TRBD2. The CDR3 length is 15 residues. J was trimmed by 2 bases and V by 1 base; bases with no gene match: 1. CDR1 and CDR2 (germline): SGHVS, FQNEAQ. Here the CDR3 reads CASSLGGLAQETQYF. The DNA for the CDR3 is TGTGCCAGCAGCTTAGGGGGACTAGCGCAAGAGACCCAGTACTTC.

In its sample, this clonotype was seen many times. This chain joins TRBV24-1 and TRBJ2-1; D not certain. The germline CDR1 and CDR2 sequences are KGHDR and SFDVKD. V lost 4 bases, J lost 8 bases, and 11 bases lay in between. This CDR3 region has 13 residues. In nucleotides, the CDR3 is TGTGCCACCAGTGACTCTTGGGTGGATGAGCAGTTCTTC. Amino acids: CATSDSWVDEQFF.

This clonotype was observed at least ten times. The V and J genes are TRBV4-1 and TRBJ2-7; TRBD1 might be the D (6 bases). Trimming pared 1 base from V and 3 bases from J, leaving 10 bases between. The CDR3 has 14 residues. The germline CDR1 and CDR2 sequences are MGHRA and YSYEKL. The CDR3 loop reads CASSQGPRGYEQYV. The CDR3 DNA reads as TGCGCCAGCAGCCAAGGGCCCAGGGGCTACGAGCAGTACGTC.

This clonotype was seen at least ten times. J is TRBJ2-5 and V is TRBV7-9; the match to TRBD1 covers 8 bases. This CDR3 comprises 15 residues. After removal of 5 bases from V and 5 bases from J, the junction contained 10 bases not matched to a gene. Germline V lookup: CDR1 SEHNR, CDR2 FQNEAQ (reference sequence). The CDR3: CASSPGQGMQETQYF. DNA for the CDR3: TGTGCCAGCAGCCCAGGACAGGGAATGCAGGAGACCCAGTACTTC.

This clonotype has ten or more counts. The chain employs TRBV5-5 and TRBJ1-6, with 9 positions matching TRBD1. This CDR3 is built from 17 residues. V shed 0 bases and J 4 bases; nucleotides not matched to a gene: 5. From germline, CDR1 is SGHKS and CDR2 YYEKEE (reference sequence). Written as DNA, the CDR3 is TGTGCCAGCAGCTTGGGGGCCGGGACAGGGTATAATTCACCCCTCCACTTT. Amino acids: CASSLGAGTGYNSPLHF.

This clonotype was picked up many times. The chain combines TRBV5-1 with TRBJ1-5; maybe TRBD1 (6 bases). V lost 5 bases and J 4 bases, leaving 16 bases between the germline ends. This CDR3 has 15 amino acids. Per germline, CDR1 SGHRS and CDR2 YFSETQ. The CDR3 DNA reads as TGCGCCAGCAGACCCTCCGACAGGATAAATCAGCCCCAGCATTTT. This codes for CASRPSDRINQPQHF.

This clonotype was observed many times. The chain carries TRBV20-1 and TRBJ1-4; D unclear. The CDR3 runs to 13 residues. CDR1 is DFQATT and CDR2 is SNEGSKA in the germline V gene (reference sequence). Trimming took off 5 bases at V and 5 bases at J, with 12 bases between the two ends. This chain's CDR3 is CSAQSETNEKLFF. CDR3 DNA sequence: TGCAGTGCTCAAAGTGAGACAAATGAAAAACTGTTTTTT.

The rearrangement joins TRBV20-1 to TRBJ2-1; 11 bases are shared with TRBD2. Per the germline V gene, CDR1 is DFQATT and CDR2 is SNEGSKA (reference sequence). The ends lost 4 bases at V and 10 bases at J; junction bases unmatched: 3. The CDR3 is 12 amino acids. DNA for the CDR3: TGCAGTGCTAACCTAGCGGGGGGCGAGCAGTTCTTC. As protein: CSANLAGGEQFF.

This clonotype was found many times. CDR3 loop: CAIRGSPGSYNEQFF. As DNA, the CDR3 is TGTGCCATCAGGGGGTCCCCGGGCTCCTACAATGAGCAGTTCTTC. The chain joins TRBV10-3 to TRBJ2-1; D gene uncertain. The CDR3 has 15 amino acids. The V gene lost 6 bases and the J gene lost 0 bases, with 12 bases spanning the gap. The germline CDR1 and CDR2 sequences are ENHRY and SYGVKD.

The chain is built from TRBV3-1 and TRBJ2-7; the match to TRBD2 covers 8 bases. Germline assignment: CDR1 LGHDT and CDR2 YNNKEL (reference sequence). The CDR3 consists of 16 residues. V dropped 0 bases and J dropped 2; count of bases not matched to a gene: 6. The CDR3 DNA reads as TGTGCCAGCAGCCAAGATCCCTGGACTAGCCCCTACGAGCAGTACGTC. It translates to CASSQDPWTSPYEQYV.

This clonotype has ten or more counts. This rearrangement joins TRBV10-3 to TRBJ1-2; 8 nucleotides line up with TRBD1. Looked up from germline, CDR1 is ENHRY and CDR2 is SYGVKD. The V gene end was trimmed by 10 bases and the J gene end by 8 bases; junction bases not matched to a gene: 9. The CDR3 contains 12 residues. CDR3 loop: CATYGQGPGYTF. For the CDR3, the DNA is TGTGCCACCTATGGACAGGGACCCGGCTACACCTTC.

Only one count was recorded for this clonotype. A single base separates this from a much larger clone, so it may be a read error. This CDR3 is CANSQAQLDEKLFF. The CDR3 region has the DNA TGCGCCAACAGCCAAGCTCAGCTGGACGAAAAACTGTTTTTT. The chain couples TRBV4-1 to TRBJ1-4; D is unresolved. Germline values: CDR1 MGHRA, CDR2 YSYEKL. The CDR3 totals 14 residues.

This clonotype was picked up a small number of times. The V and J genes are TRBV5-6 and TRBJ2-1; D is unresolved. This CDR3 spans 15 amino acids. Trimming took 4 bases from V and 5 from J, leaving 16 bases between them. Germline-derived CDR1 and CDR2 are SGHDT and YYEEEE. CDR3 DNA sequence: TGTGCCAGCAGCCCCTATAAAGGCCATCACAATGAGCAGTTCTTC. This encodes CASSPYKGHHNEQFF.